A selection of T cell receptor beta chains follows, all from one sample in a study of OX40 agonist ivuxolimab in advanced cancers. TCRdb keeps only in-frame clones here, not all; method: immunoSEQ multiplex PCR. Of tens of thousands of clones listed, approximately 83% are singletons. Sequences were derived from CD4+ or CD8+ T cells sorted from blood, sampled in a trial of the OX40 agonist ivuxolimab. These receptors were obtained from an adult with an advanced solid tumor such as melanoma, head and neck, liver or kidney cancer. The CDR3 runs from the conserved cysteine through the conserved F or W. The D gene is left open where the match is weak. Part of the rows lack a size; the others show once, few, many or a class for expanded clones.

TRBJ2-1,-,TRBD2,TRBV7-2,CASSLQGTSGGAGEQFF,TGTGCCAGCAGCTTACAGGGAACTAGCGGGGGGGCGGGAGAGCAGTTCTTC
TRBJ1-3,-,-,TRBV27,CASSPYPTGLKGNTIYF,TGTGCCAGCAGTCCTTACCCCACAGGGCTCAAAGGAAACACCATATATTTT
TRBJ2-7,-,TRBD2,TRBV6-6,CASRGGALYAEQYF,TGTGCCAGCAGGGGAGGGGCTCTTTACGCTGAGCAGTACTTC
TRBJ2-2,once,-,TRBV7-3,CASRVGPGTGELFF,TGTGCCAGCAGGGTGGGGCCAGGCACCGGGGAGCTGTTTTTT
TRBJ2-1,-,-,TRBV4-3,CASSPRVQNNEQFF,TGCGCCAGCAGCCCGCGGGTCCAGAACAATGAGCAGTTCTTC
TRBJ1-5,-,-,TRBV25-1,CASSVGRQPQHF,TGTGCCAGCAGTGTAGGGCGTCAGCCCCAGCATTTT
TRBJ2-2,-,-,TRBV29-1,CSVRGQGSTGELFF,TGCAGCGTGCGCGGCCAGGGAAGCACCGGGGAGCTGTTTTTT
TRBJ1-5,-,-,TRBV6-1,CASSEAGGEQLNQPQHF,TGTGCCAGCAGTGAAGCTGGCGGCGAACAGCTTAATCAGCCCCAGCATTTT
TRBJ2-3,-,-,TRBV7-8,CASSPPIQDTQYF,TGTGCCAGCAGTCCGCCGATCCAAGATACGCAGTATTTT
TRBJ2-1,-,TRBD2,TRBV11-2,CASSLRTSAYNEQFF,TGTGCCAGCAGCTTAAGAACTAGCGCCTACAATGAGCAGTTCTTC
TRBJ1-1,once,TRBD1,TRBV12-5,CASGLVGDRGDTEAFF,TGTGCTAGTGGTTTGGTGGGGGACAGGGGGGACACTGAAGCTTTCTTT
TRBJ2-7,-,TRBD2,TRBV7-9,CASSLMREASYEQYF,TGTGCCAGCAGCTTAATGCGGGAGGCCTCCTACGAGCAGTACTTC
TRBJ2-1,once,TRBD2,TRBV29-1,CSVGRAGVGNEQFF,TGCAGCGTTGGGCGGGCGGGAGTCGGCAATGAGCAGTTCTTC
TRBJ1-5,-,-,TRBV21-1,CASRPQGRIYSNQPQHF,TGTGCCAGCAGACCCCAAGGGAGGATTTATAGCAATCAGCCCCAGCATTTT
TRBJ1-5,-,-,TRBV5-6,CASSLWGAGVSNQPQHF,TGTGCCAGCAGCTTGTGGGGCGCAGGGGTCAGCAATCAGCCCCAGCATTTT
TRBJ2-7,-,-,TRBV6-5,CASSAQGGYEQYF,TGTGCCAGCAGTGCCCAGGGTGGCTACGAGCAGTACTTC
TRBJ2-3,-,-,TRBV4-1,CASSQEGAPADTQYF,TGCGCCAGCAGCCAAGAGGGGGCGCCGGCAGATACGCAGTATTTT
TRBJ2-2,-,TRBD2,TRBV19,CASSPSGANTGELFF,TGTGCCAGTAGTCCTAGCGGGGCGAACACCGGGGAGCTGTTTTTT
TRBJ2-5,-,-,TRBV5-1,CASSERDGGETQYF,TGCGCCAGCAGCGAAAGGGACGGAGGAGAGACCCAGTACTTC
TRBJ2-7,-,-,TRBV7-9,CASSLGQRPYEQYF,TGTGCCAGCAGCTTGGGTCAGAGACCCTACGAGCAGTACTTC
TRBJ2-7,-,TRBD1,TRBV6-5,CASSYMEQGAAEQYF,TGTGCCAGCAGTTACATGGAACAGGGGGCCGCCGAGCAGTACTTC
TRBJ2-7,-,-,TRBV2,CASTPTVRDTNYEQYF,TGTGCCAGCACTCCCACCGTCCGGGACACCAACTACGAGCAGTACTTC
TRBJ2-7,once,-,TRBV7-9,CASSLHPGEQYF,TGTGCCAGCAGCTTACACCCAGGCGAGCAGTACTTC
TRBJ2-5,-,TRBD2,TRBV5-1,CASSSAGGQETQYF,TGCGCCAGCAGCTCGGCGGGGGGCCAAGAGACCCAGTACTTC
TRBJ2-7,-,TRBD2,TRBV5-1,CASGVGTSGGVTYEQYF,TGCGCCAGCGGCGTAGGGACTAGCGGGGGCGTCACCTACGAGCAGTACTTC
TRBJ2-1,-,-,TRBV5-8,CASSLKGRGSYNEQFF,TGTGCCAGCAGCTTGAAGGGGAGAGGGTCCTACAATGAGCAGTTCTTC
TRBJ2-1,-,TRBD2,TRBV30,CAWSVRRGDEQFF,TGTGCCTGGAGTGTACGACGGGGGGACGAGCAGTTCTTC
TRBJ1-6,-,-,TRBV4-3,CASSQAPQDRSPLHF,TGCGCCAGCAGCCAAGCACCACAGGATAGGTCACCCCTCCACTTT
TRBJ2-4,-,TRBD1,TRBV7-8,CASSYRGNIQYF,TGTGCCAGCAGCTACAGGGGGAACATTCAGTACTTC
TRBJ2-1,few,TRBD1,TRBV2,CASIRDRDYNEQFF,TGTGCCAGCATCAGGGACAGGGACTACAATGAGCAGTTCTTC
TRBJ2-3,once,-,TRBV6-5,CASSYSDFTDTQYF,TGTGCCAGCAGTTACTCGGATTTCACAGATACGCAGTATTTT
TRBJ2-7,-,-,TRBV10-2,CASSATAYEQYF,TGCGCCAGCAGCGCAACAGCTTACGAGCAGTACTTC
TRBJ2-7,-,-,TRBV10-3,CAISTRPYEQYF,TGTGCCATCAGTACGAGACCATACGAGCAGTACTTC
TRBJ1-2,-,-,TRBV7-2,CASSPMPGKVYGYTF,TGTGCCAGCAGCCCGATGCCCGGGAAAGTCTATGGCTACACCTTC
TRBJ2-5,-,-,TRBV15,CATSRDPALEETQYF,TGTGCCACCAGCAGAGACCCAGCGCTAGAAGAGACCCAGTACTTC
TRBJ2-6,-,TRBD1,TRBV27,CASSPLRGGAPGANVLTF,TGTGCCAGCAGTCCCCTTAGAGGGGGCGCGCCCGGGGCCAACGTCCTGACTTTC
TRBJ2-3,-,-,TRBV6-5,CASSILSTDTQYF,TGTGCCAGCAGTATCCTGAGCACAGATACGCAGTATTTT
TRBJ2-7,-,-,TRBV9,CASSTIPGSRYEQYF,TGTGCCAGCAGCACCATCCCGGGGAGCCGTTACGAGCAGTACTTC
TRBJ1-5,few,-,TRBV6-6,CASSYSENQPQHF,TGTGCCAGCAGTTACTCGGAGAATCAGCCCCAGCATTTT
TRBJ2-7,-,TRBD2,TRBV4-3,CASSPLAGQDEQYF,TGCGCCAGCAGCCCCCTAGCGGGGCAGGACGAGCAGTACTTC